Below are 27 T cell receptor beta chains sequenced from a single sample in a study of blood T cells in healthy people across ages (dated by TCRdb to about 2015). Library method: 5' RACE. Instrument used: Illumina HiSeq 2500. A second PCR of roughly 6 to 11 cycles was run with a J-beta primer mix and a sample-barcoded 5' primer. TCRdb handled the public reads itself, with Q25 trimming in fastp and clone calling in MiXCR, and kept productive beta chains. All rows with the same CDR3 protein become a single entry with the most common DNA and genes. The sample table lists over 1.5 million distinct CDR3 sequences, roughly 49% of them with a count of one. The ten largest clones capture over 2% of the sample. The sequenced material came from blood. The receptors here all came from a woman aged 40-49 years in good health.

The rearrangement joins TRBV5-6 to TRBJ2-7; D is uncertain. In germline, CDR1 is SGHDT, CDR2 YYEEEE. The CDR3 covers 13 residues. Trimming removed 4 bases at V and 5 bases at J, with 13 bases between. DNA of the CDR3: TGTGCCAGCAGCGCGGAGTGGCCCCACGAGCAGTACTTC. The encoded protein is CASSAEWPHEQYF.

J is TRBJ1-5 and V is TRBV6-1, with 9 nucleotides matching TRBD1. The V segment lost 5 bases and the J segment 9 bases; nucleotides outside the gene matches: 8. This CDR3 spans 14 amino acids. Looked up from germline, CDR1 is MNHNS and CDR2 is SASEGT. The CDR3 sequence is CASSPGQGPWPQHF. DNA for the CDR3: TGTGCCAGCAGTCCGGGACAGGGCCCGTGGCCCCAGCATTTT.

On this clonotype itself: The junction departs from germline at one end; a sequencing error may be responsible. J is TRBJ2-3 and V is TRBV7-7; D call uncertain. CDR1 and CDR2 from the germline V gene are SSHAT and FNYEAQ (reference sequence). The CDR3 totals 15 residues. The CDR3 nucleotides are TGTGCTAGCAGCTTAAGTCCGCCTATGGCAGATACGCAGTATTTT. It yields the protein CASSLSPPMADTQYF. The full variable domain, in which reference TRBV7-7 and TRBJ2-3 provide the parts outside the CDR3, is GAGVSQSPRYKVTKRGQDVTLRCDPISSHATLYWYQQALGQGPEFLTYFNYEAQPDKSGLPSDRFSAERPEGSISTLTIQRTEQRDSAMYRCASSLSPPMADTQYFGPGTRLTVL.

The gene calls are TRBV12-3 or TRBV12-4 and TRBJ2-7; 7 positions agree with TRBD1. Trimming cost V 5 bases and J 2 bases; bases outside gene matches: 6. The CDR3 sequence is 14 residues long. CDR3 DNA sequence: TGTGCCAGCAGTCCCCCAGGGGGACCCTACGAGCAGTACTTC. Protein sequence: CASSPPGGPYEQYF.

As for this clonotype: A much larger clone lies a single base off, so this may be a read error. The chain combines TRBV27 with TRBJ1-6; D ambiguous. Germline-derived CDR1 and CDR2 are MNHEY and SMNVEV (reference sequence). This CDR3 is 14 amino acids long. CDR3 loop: CAGSPQPGNSPLHF. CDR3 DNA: TGTGCCGGCAGTCCCCAACCCGGGAATTCACCCCTCCACTTT.

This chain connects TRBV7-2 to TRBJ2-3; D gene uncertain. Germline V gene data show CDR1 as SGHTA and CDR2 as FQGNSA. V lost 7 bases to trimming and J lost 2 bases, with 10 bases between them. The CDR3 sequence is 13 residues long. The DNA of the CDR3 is TGTGCCAGCACCCGACGTGCCACAGATACGCAGTATTTT. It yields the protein CASTRRATDTQYF.

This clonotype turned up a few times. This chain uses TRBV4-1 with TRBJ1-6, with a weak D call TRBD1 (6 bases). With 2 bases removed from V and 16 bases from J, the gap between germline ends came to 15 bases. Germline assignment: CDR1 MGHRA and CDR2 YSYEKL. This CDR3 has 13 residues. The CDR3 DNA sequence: TGCGCCAGCAGCCAACGGACCTCGGACAGTCTCCACTTT. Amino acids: CASSQRTSDSLHF.

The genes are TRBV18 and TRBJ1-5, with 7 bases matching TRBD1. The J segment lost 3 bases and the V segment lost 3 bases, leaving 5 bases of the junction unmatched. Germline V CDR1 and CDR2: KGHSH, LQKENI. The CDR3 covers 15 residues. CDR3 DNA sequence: TGTGCCAGCTCACCCCGGGACAGAATCAATCAGCCCCAGCATTTT. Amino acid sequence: CASSPRDRINQPQHF.

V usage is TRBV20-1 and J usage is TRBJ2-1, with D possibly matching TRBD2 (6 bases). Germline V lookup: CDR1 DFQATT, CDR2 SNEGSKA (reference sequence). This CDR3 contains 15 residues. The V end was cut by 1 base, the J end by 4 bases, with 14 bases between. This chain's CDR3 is CSARGRGWGYNEQFF. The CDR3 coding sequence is TGCAGTGCTAGAGGTCGGGGGTGGGGATACAATGAGCAGTTCTTC.

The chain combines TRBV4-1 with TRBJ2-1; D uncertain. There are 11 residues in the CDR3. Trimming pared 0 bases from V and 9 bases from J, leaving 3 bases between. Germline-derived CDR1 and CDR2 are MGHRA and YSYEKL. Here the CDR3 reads CASSQDFEQFF. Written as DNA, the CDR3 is TGCGCCAGCAGCCAAGACTTTGAGCAGTTCTTC.

CDR3 residues: CASSGLTGRNYGYTF. The DNA of the CDR3 is TGTGCCAGCAGTGGCCTCACAGGGAGAAACTATGGCTACACCTTC. The chain combines TRBV25-1 with TRBJ1-2; perhaps TRBD1 as D (6 bases). Germline V CDR1 and CDR2: MGHDK, SYGVNS. V gave up 4 bases and J gave up 2 bases, with 14 bases separating them. The CDR3 length is 15 residues.

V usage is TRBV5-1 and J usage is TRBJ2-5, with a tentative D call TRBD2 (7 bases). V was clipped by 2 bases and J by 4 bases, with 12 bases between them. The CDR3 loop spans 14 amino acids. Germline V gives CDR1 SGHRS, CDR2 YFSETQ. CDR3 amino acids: CASSLNGGRETQYF. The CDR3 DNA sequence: TGCGCCAGCAGCTTAAACGGGGGGCGAGAGACCCAGTACTTC.

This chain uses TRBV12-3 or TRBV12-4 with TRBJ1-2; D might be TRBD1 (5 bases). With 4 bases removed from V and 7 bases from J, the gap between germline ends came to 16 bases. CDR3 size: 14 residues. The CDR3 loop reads CASSSQGSGAGYTF. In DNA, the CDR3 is TGTGCCAGCAGTTCTCAGGGTTCCGGTGCTGGCTACACCTTC.

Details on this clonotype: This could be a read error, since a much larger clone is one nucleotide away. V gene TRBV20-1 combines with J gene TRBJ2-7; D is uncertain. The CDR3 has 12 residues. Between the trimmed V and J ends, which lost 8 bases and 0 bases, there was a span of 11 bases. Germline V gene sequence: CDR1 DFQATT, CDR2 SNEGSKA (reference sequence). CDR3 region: CSFSANSYEQYF. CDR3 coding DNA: TGCAGTTTCTCAGCGAACTCCTACGAGCAGTACTTC.

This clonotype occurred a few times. CDR3 amino acids: CASSLRGVKNQETQYF. In nucleotides, the CDR3 is TGTGCCAGCAGCTTACGCGGGGTGAAGAACCAAGAGACCCAGTACTTC. V and J are TRBV7-9 and TRBJ2-5; possibly TRBD2 for D (6 bases). Germline-derived CDR1 and CDR2 are SEHNR and FQNEAQ (reference sequence). Trimming cost V 2 bases and J 0 bases, with 13 bases left between them. This CDR3 is 16 amino acids long. Together with reference TRBV7-9 and TRBJ2-5, the CDR3 gives the full variable domain: DTGVSQNPRHKITKRGQNVTFRCDPISEHNRLYWYRQTLGQGPEFLTYFQNEAQLEKSRLLSDRFSAERPKGSFSTLEIQRTEQGDSAMYLCASSLRGVKNQETQYFGPGTRLLVL.

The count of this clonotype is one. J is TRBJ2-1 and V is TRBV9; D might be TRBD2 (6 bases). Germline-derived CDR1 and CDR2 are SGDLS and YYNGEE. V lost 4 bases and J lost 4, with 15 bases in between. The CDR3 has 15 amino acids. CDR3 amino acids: CASSLSGSGYNEQFF. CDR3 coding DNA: TGTGCCAGCAGCTTATCCGGGAGCGGTTACAATGAGCAGTTCTTC.

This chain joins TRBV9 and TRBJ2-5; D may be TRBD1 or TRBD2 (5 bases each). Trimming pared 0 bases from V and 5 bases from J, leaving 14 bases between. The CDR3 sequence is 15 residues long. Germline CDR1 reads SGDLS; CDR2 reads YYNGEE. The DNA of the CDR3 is TGTGCCAGCAGCGTAGCCCCGGGGCGAATGGAGACCCAGTACTTC. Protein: CASSVAPGRMETQYF.

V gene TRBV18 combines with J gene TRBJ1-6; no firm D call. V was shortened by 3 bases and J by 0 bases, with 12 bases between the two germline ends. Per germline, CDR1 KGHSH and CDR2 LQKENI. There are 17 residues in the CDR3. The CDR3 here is CASSPEAGSSYNSPLHF. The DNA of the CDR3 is TGTGCCAGCTCACCGGAGGCAGGTTCCTCCTATAATTCACCCCTCCACTTT.

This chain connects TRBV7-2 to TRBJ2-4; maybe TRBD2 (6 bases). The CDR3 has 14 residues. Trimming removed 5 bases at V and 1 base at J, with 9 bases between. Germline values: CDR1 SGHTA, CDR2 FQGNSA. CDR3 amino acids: CASSHGGAKNIQYF. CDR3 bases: TGTGCCAGCAGCCATGGGGGGGCCAAAAACATTCAGTACTTC.

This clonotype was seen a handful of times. CDR3 DNA: TGTGCCAGCAGCCAAGATTCGGAGTTAGGATCTAACTATGGCTACACCTTC. The encoded protein is CASSQDSELGSNYGYTF. V usage is TRBV3-1 and J usage is TRBJ1-2; D remains ambiguous. V lost 0 bases to trimming and J lost 0 bases, with 14 bases between them. Germline values: CDR1 LGHDT, CDR2 YNNKEL (reference sequence). CDR3 length equals 17 residues.

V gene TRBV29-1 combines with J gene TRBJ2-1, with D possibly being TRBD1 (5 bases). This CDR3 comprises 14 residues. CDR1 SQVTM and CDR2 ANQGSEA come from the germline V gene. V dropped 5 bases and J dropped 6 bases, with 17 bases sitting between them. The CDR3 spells CSVTPRQGSNEQFF. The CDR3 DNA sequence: TGCAGCGTTACCCCCAGGCAGGGTAGCAATGAGCAGTTCTTC.

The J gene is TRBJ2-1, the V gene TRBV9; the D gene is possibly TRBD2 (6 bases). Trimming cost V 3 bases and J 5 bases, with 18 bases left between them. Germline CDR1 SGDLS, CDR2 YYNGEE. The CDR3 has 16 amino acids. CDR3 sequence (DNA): TGTGCCAGCAGCGACCGATGGGCGGGGAGCCACAATGAGCAGTTCTTC. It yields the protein CASSDRWAGSHNEQFF.

CDR3 sequence: CSASKWELGRYNSPLHF. CDR3 in DNA: TGCAGTGCTTCGAAATGGGAGTTGGGGCGGTATAATTCACCCCTCCACTTT. This chain uses TRBV20-1 with TRBJ1-6, with D maybe TRBD1 (5 bases). Germline V CDR1 and CDR2: DFQATT, SNEGSKA (reference sequence). V was shortened by 5 bases and J by 4 bases, with 21 bases between the two germline ends. The length of the CDR3 is 17 residues.

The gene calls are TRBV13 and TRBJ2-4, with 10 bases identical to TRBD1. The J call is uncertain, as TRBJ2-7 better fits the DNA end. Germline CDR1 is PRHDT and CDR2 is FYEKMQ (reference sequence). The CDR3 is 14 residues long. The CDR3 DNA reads TGTGCCAGCAGTAAGGACAGGGGGGTCTACGAGCAGTACTTC. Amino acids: CASSKDRGVYEQYF.

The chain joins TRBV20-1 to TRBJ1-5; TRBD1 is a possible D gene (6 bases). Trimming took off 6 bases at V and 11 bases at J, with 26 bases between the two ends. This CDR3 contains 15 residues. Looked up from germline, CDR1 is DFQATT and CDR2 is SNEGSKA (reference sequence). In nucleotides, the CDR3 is TGCAGTGCCGTTCGACCGACAGGAGGGCCCGGGGCCCAGCATTTT. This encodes CSAVRPTGGPGAQHF.

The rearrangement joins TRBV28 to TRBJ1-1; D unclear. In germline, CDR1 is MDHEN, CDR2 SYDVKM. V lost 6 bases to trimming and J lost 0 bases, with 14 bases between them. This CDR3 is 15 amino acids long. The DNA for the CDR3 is TGTGCCAGCAGCTCCCCGGCAGGCATGAACACTGAAGCTTTCTTT. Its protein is CASSSPAGMNTEAFF.

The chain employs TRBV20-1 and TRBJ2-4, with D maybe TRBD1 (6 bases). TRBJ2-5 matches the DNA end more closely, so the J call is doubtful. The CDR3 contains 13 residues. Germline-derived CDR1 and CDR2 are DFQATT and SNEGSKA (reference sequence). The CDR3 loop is CSARDDRIETQYF. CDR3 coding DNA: TGCAGTGCTAGAGATGACAGGATAGAGACCCAGTACTTC.